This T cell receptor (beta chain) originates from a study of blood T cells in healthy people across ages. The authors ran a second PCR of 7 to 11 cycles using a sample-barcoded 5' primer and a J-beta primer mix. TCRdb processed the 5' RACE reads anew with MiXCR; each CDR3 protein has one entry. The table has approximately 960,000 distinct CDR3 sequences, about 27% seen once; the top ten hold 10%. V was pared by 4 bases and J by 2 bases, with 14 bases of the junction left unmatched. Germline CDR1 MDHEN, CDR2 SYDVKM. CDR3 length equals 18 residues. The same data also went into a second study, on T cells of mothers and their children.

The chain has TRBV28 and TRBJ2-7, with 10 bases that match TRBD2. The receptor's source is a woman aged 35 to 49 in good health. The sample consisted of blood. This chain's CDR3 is CASSSQGYSGGSTYEQYF. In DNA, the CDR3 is TGTGCCAGCAGTTCGCAGGGGTATAGCGGGGGGTCCACCTACGAGCAGTACTTC.